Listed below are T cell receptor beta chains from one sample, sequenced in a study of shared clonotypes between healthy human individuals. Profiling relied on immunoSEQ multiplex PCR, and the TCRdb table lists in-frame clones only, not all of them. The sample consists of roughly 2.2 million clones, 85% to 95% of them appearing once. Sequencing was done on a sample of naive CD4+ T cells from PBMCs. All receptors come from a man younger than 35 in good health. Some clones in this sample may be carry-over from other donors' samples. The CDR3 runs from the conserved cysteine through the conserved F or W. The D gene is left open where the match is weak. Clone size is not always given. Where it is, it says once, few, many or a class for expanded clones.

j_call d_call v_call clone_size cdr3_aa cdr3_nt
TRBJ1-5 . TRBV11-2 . CASSLVRDQPQHF TGTGCCAGCAGCTTAGTGAGAGATCAGCCCCAGCATTTT
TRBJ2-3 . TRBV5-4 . CASSLGGTTVRTDTQYF TGTGCCAGCAGCTTGGGAGGGACCACAGTACGCACAGATACGCAGTATTTT
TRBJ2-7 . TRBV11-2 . CANENNTGTSPYEQYF TGTGCCAACGAGAACAACACCGGGACATCCCCCTACGAGCAGTACTTC
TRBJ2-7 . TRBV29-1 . CSVERDGQVEQYF TGCAGCGTTGAAAGAGACGGCCAGGTCGAGCAGTACTTC
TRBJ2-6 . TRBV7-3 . CASSLSREANVLTF TGTGCCAGCAGCCTTTCTCGGGAGGCCAACGTCCTGACTTTC
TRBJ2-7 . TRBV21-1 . CASSKVRRFLLNIEYF TGTGCCAGCAGCAAAGTTAGGCGTTTCCTTTTGAATATTGAGTACTTC
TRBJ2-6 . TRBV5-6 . CASSLEVHSGANVLTF TGTGCCAGCAGCTTGGAGGTGCACTCTGGGGCCAACGTCCTGACTTTC
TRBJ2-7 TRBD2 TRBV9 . CASSPPSGRAEEQYF TGTGCCAGCAGCCCCCCTAGCGGGAGGGCAGAGGAGCAGTACTTC
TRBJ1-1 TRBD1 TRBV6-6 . CASRSGTGGAEAFF TGTGCCAGCAGATCCGGGACAGGGGGGGCTGAAGCTTTCTTT
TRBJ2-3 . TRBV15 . CATSSPEASWGDTQYF TGTGCCACCAGCAGTCCTGAGGCCTCCTGGGGGGATACGCAGTATTTT
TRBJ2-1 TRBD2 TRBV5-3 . CARSRGTSGRERHNEQFF TGTGCCAGAAGCCGTGGGACTAGCGGAAGGGAACGTCACAATGAGCAGTTCTTC
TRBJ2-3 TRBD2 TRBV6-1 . CASRDLLAVTDTQYF TGTGCCAGCAGAGACCTACTAGCGGTCACAGATACGCAGTATTTT
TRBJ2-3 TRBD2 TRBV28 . CASSPAPLAGVTDTQYF TGTGCCAGCAGTCCCGCCCCCCTAGCGGGAGTAACGGATACGCAGTATTTT
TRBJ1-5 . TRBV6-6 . CASSQGGGQGQPQHF TGTGCCAGCAGTCAGGGAGGGGGGCAGGGCCAGCCCCAGCATTTT
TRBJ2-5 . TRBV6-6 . CASSYAGYQETQYF TGTGCCAGCAGTTACGCAGGGTACCAAGAGACCCAGTACTTC
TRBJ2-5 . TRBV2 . CASIQPGRGYQETQYF TGTGCCAGCATCCAACCGGGACGGGGGTACCAAGAGACCCAGTACTTC
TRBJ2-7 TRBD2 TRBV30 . CAWSRGGPISYEQYF TGTGCCTGGAGTCGGGGGGGGCCGATTTCGTACGAGCAGTACTTC
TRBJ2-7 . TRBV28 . CASKPFGTRYEQYF TGTGCCAGCAAACCCTTCGGGACCCGCTACGAGCAGTACTTC
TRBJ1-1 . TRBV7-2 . CASSTTGGNTEAFF TGTGCCAGCAGCACGACCGGGGGGAACACTGAAGCTTTCTTT
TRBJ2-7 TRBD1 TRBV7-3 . CASSLVGQAGEQYF TGTGCCAGCAGCTTAGTAGGACAGGCGGGCGAGCAGTACTTC
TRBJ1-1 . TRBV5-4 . CASSLDRVRAFF TGTGCCAGCAGCTTGGATCGGGTTCGGGCTTTCTTT
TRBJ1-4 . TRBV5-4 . CASSLIGGSNEKLFF TGTGCCAGCAGCTTGATCGGGGGTTCTAATGAAAAACTGTTTTTT
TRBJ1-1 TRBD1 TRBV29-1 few CSVQRRTGPEAFF TGCAGCGTTCAGCGACGGACAGGACCTGAAGCTTTCTTT
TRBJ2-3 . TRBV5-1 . CASSDGATTDTQYF TGCGCCAGCAGCGACGGAGCGACCACAGATACGCAGTATTTT